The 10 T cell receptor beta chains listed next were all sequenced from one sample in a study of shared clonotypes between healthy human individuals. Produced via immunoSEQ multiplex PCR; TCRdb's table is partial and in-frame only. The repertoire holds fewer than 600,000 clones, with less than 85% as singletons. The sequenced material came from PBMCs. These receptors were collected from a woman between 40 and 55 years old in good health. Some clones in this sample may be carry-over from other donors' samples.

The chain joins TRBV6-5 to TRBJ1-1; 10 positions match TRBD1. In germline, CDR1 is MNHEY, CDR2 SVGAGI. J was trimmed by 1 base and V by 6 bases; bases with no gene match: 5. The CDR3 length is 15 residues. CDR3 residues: CASSRDRGRNTEAFF. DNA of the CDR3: TGTGCCAGCAGCCGGGACAGGGGTCGGAACACTGAAGCTTTCTTT.

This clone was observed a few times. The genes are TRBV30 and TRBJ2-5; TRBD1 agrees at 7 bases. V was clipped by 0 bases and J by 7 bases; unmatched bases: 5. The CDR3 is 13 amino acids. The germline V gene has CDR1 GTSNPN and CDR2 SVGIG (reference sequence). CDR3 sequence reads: CAWSVGQAGTQYF. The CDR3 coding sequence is TGTGCCTGGAGTGTAGGACAGGCGGGGACCCAGTACTTC.

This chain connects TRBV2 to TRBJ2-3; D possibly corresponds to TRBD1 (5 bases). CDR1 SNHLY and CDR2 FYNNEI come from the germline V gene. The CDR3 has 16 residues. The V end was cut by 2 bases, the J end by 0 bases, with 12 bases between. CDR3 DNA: TGTGCCAGCAGTGAATACGACAGCAGTAGCACAGATACGCAGTATTTT. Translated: CASSEYDSSSTDTQYF.

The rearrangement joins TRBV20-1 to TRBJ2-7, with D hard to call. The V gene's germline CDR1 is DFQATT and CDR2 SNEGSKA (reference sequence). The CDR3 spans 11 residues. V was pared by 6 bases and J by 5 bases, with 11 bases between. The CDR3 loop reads CSASRLDEQYF. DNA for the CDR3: TGCAGTGCCAGCCGGCTCGACGAGCAGTACTTC.

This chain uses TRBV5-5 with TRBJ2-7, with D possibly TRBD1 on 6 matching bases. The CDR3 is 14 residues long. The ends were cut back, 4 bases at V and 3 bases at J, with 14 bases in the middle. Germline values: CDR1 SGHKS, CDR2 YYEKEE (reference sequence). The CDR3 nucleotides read TGTGCCAGCAGCCGCCAGGGACATTTCTACGAGCAGTACTTC. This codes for CASSRQGHFYEQYF. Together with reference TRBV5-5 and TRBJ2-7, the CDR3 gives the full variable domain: DAGVTQSPTHLIKTRGQQVTLRCSPISGHKSVSWYQQVLGQGPQFIFQYYEKEERGRGNFPDRFSARQFPNYSSELNVNALLLGDSALYLCASSRQGHFYEQYFGPGTRLTVT.

CDR3: CASRDRGSSYNEQFF. In DNA, the CDR3 is TGTGCCAGCAGAGACAGGGGGAGCTCCTACAATGAGCAGTTCTTC. This chain uses TRBV14 with TRBJ2-1; 9 bases agree with TRBD1. J was trimmed by 0 bases and V by 6 bases; bases with no gene match: 3. The CDR3 extends over 15 amino acids. Germline V lookup: CDR1 SGHDN, CDR2 FVKESK.

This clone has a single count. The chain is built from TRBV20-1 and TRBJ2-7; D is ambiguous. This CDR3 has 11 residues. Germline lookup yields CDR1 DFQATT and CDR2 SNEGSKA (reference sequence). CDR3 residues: CRARSSYEQYF. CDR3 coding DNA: TGCAGAGCCCGATCCTCCTACGAGCAGTACTTC.

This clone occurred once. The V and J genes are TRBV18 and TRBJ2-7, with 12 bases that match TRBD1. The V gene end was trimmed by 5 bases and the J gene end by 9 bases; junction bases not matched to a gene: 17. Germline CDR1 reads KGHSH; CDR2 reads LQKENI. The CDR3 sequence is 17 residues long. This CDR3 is CASSSVIPGQGAGGQYF. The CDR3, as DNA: TGTGCCAGCTCATCTGTTATCCCGGGACAGGGGGCTGGCGGGCAGTACTTC.

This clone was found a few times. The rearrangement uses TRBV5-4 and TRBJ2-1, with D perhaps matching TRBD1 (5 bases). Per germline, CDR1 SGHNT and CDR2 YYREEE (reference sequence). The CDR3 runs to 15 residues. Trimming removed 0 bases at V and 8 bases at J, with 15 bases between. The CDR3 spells CASSLEQTARDEQFF. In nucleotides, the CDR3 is TGTGCCAGCAGCTTGGAGCAGACCGCCAGGGATGAGCAGTTCTTC. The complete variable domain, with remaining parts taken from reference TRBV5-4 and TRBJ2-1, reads ETGVTQSPTHLIKTRGQQVTLRCSSQSGHNTVSWYQQALGQGPQFIFQYYREEENGRGNFPPRFSGLQFPNYSSELNVNALELDDSALYLCASSLEQTARDEQFFGPGTRLTVL.

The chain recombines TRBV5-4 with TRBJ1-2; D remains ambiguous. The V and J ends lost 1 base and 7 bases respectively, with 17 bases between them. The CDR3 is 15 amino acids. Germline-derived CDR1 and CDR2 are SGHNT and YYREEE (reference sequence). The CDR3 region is CASSLYGTGSSGYTF. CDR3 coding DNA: TGTGCCAGCAGCTTGTATGGTACGGGTTCGTCTGGCTACACCTTC.